This T cell receptor beta chain appears in the sequencing data of a study of T cell responses to AZD1222 COVID-19 vaccine (dated by TCRdb to the early 2020s). Broadly, across the study: TCR sequencing covered some 240 trial participants: 207 given two doses of AZD1222 and about 26 given two doses of MenACWY control vaccine. Enrollment into the trials was organized by age into subgroups of 18-55, 56-69 and 70-plus years, and those subgroups contained roughly 150, 30 and 60 TCR-sequenced participants, respectively. Summary of the overall study and its limitations: Nearly half of unique spike-specific TCRs reportedly recognized epitopes outside regions mutated in the B.1.351 and B.1.1.7 variants. The whole spike protein was spanned by vaccine-associated CD4 TCRs, and dominant responses were seen in regions 160-218 and 743-854. Most participants were white British and females outnumbered males, and the authors suggested that clonal diversity may have been underestimated. Conclusions about previously exposed vaccinees are limited, since just 6 or 7 AZD1222 recipients were seropositive for SARS-CoV-2 at baseline. Because no day 14 peak-response samples were available, the repertoires could be characterized only after the peak T cell response. A significant rise in spike-specific TCR breadth and depth was observed after two AZD1222 doses relative to day 0 and relative to MenACWY recipients. In the small 56-69-year group, the increase in depth fell short of significance, most likely because of low power.

About this clone itself: Its antigen is currently not known. Per-base quality was not reported, and no clone a single base away is much larger than it.

Trimmed from V: 6 bases; trimmed from J: 2 bases; junction bases lacking a gene match: 5. The CDR3 contains 14 residues, cysteine and phenylalanine counted. The CDR3 DNA has 42 bases and is translated from base 1. The germline V gene specifies MDHEN as CDR1 and SYDVKM as CDR2. In the paper's terms, the time point label means: about 28 days (+/-7) after the second vaccine dose. Taken with the paper, the label for treatment or condition translates to: meningococcal conjugate vaccine given as trial control. Samples from vaccinated people were obtained from the UK trials COV001 and COV002, which included a single-blind randomized controlled phase 2/3 trial of AZD1222 (ChAdOx1 nCoV-19) in healthy adults. For TCRbeta chain sequencing, PBMC samples were collected from trial participants at day 0 and at day 28 after the second dose. The CDR3 regions of human TCRbeta chains were subjected to immunosequencing. Regarding the original processing steps: TCRs in the repertoires were compared against a reference library of SARS-CoV-2-specific TCRs that had been generated with the MIRA antigen-specificity platform. Breadth meant the fraction of unique TCRs that were SARS-CoV-2-associated, whereas depth meant the fraction of total T cells that were SARS-CoV-2-associated. Using the MIRA data, each spike-specific TCR was assigned both to the spike region to which the TCR was reactive and to a CD4 or CD8 class. Log10-transformed breadth and depth values were compared by one-way ANOVA with Sidak's multiple comparisons tests. Not all clones reach the TCRdb copy of this immuneACCESS table, which keeps in-frame sequences only. Checked studies attribute under half of the gap to unresolved V genes and leave the rest unexplained. That table is the source of V, J and clone size, and D and trimming were worked out from the DNA. The sample includes some 200,000 clones, with approximately 92% observed a single time. Jointly, the top ten make up about 4% of the sample.

The material was peripheral blood, obtained 28 days after the second dose of the MenACWY control vaccine. This clonotype originated in an adult who received the MenACWY meningococcal vaccine as a control. The V and J segments used are TRBV28 and TRBJ2-7; the junction holds 9 bases that match TRBD1. The sequence in DNA is TGTGCCAGCAGGGGGGACAGGGTTCCCTACGAGCAGTACTTC. Translation gives CASRGDRVPYEQYF.